The 15 T cell receptor beta chains below all came from one sample that was sequenced in a study of regulatory T cells. The primer mix had 52 TRBV and 13 TRBJ primers. TCRdb's copy holds only in-frame clones and misses some; the assay was immunoSEQ multiplex PCR. Here the sample spans some 38,000 clones, 89% being singletons. Their recognized antigens are unknown. Study-level results: Hydrophobic residues at CDR3 positions 6 and 7 were enriched in conventional CD4+ T cells of CD3G-deficient patients.

Sequenced material: conventional CD4+ T cells sorted from blood. The receptor set was obtained from a person under 35 with CD3G deficiency.

J is TRBJ2-3 and V is TRBV5-1, with D perhaps matching TRBD2 (5 bases). V lost 4 bases and J lost 6, with 12 bases in between. The CDR3 contains 13 residues. Germline V gene lookup returns CDR1 SGHRS and CDR2 YFSETQ. CDR3 bases: TGCGCCAGCAGCCCGGCTGAGCGGGATACGCAGTATTTT. Translation: CASSPAERDTQYF.

Comment on this clone: The germline gene is not matched at one end of the junction; a read error may be the cause. The V and J genes are TRBV6-1 and TRBJ2-4; 10 bases agree with TRBD2. Germline CDR1 and CDR2: MNHNS and SASEGT. This CDR3 is built from 16 residues. CDR3 DNA: TGTGCCAGCAGTAAAGCTAGCGGGGGAGGCTTGGACATTCAGTACTTC. Translation: CASSKASGGGLDIQYF.

This chain links TRBV28 with TRBJ1-4, with D maybe TRBD1 (6 bases). Germline V gene lookup returns CDR1 MDHEN and CDR2 SYDVKM. CDR3 length: 16 residues. Trimming cost V 6 bases and J 6 bases, with 20 bases left between them. CDR3 DNA: TGTGCCAGCAGCCAACCCGGACAGCGTTTACATGAAAAACTGTTTTTT. This codes for CASSQPGQRLHEKLFF.

The V call is TRBV6-1, the J call TRBJ1-4; D is ambiguous. In germline, CDR1 is MNHNS, CDR2 SASEGT. With 4 bases removed from V and 6 bases from J, the gap between germline ends came to 18 bases. The CDR3 has 16 residues. Written as DNA, the CDR3 is TGTGCCAGCAGTGCCCCCCCGTTCGGGTCTGATGAAAAACTGTTTTTT. This translates into CASSAPPFGSDEKLFF.

The chain links TRBV28 to TRBJ2-1; D call uncertain. V lost 6 bases to trimming and J lost 2 bases, with 8 bases between them. CDR3 size: 13 residues. CDR1 MDHEN and CDR2 SYDVKM come from the germline V gene. This CDR3 reads CASSVTTYNEQFF. As DNA, the CDR3 is TGTGCCAGCAGCGTAACAACCTACAATGAGCAGTTCTTC.

The V gene is TRBV11-3, the J gene TRBJ2-7; D is perhaps TRBD1 or TRBD2 (5 bases each). V shed 3 bases and J shed 7 bases, with 7 bases lying between them. The CDR3 is made up of 11 amino acids. Germline lookup yields CDR1 SGHNT and CDR2 YENEEA. The CDR3 region has the DNA TGTGCCAGCAGCTTGAGGGGTGAGCAGTACTTC. Translated, it gives CASSLRGEQYF.

The chain links TRBV12-5 to TRBJ2-1, with D uncertain. CDR1 and CDR2 from the germline V gene are LGHNT and FRNRAP. The CDR3 extends over 14 amino acids. With 3 bases removed from V and 1 base from J, the gap between germline ends came to 7 bases. This CDR3 is CASGFGNSYNEQFF. The CDR3 DNA follows: TGTGCTAGTGGTTTTGGGAATTCCTACAATGAGCAGTTCTTC.

The chain combines TRBV28 with TRBJ2-7, with D uncertain. The ends were cut back, 6 bases at V and 6 bases at J, with 21 bases in the middle. The CDR3 sequence is 15 residues long. Germline CDR1 MDHEN, CDR2 SYDVKM. The CDR3 reads CASSRVDMGLGEQYF. In DNA form, the CDR3 reads TGTGCCAGCAGCCGCGTCGACATGGGATTGGGCGAGCAGTACTTC.

The chain has TRBV18 and TRBJ2-5; maybe TRBD1 (6 bases). Matching the DNA end better, TRBJ2-7 makes the J call doubtful. Looked up from germline, CDR1 is KGHSH and CDR2 is LQKENI. There are 13 residues in the CDR3. The CDR3 loop is CASSLDRHYEQYF. The CDR3, as DNA: TGTGCCAGCTCACTTGACAGGCACTACGAGCAGTACTTC.

V and J are TRBV19 and TRBJ2-1; TRBD2 matches at 13 bases. V lost 5 bases to trimming and J lost 10 bases; unmatched junction nucleotides: 8. This CDR3 has 15 amino acids. The V gene's germline CDR1 is LNHDA and CDR2 SQIVND (reference sequence). CDR3 sequence (DNA): TGTGCCAGTAGTTGGACTAGCGGGAGAGGGGCGGAGCAGTTCTTC. It yields the protein CASSWTSGRGAEQFF.

This clone came up once. The chain has TRBV19 and TRBJ1-2; the match to TRBD1 covers 9 bases. The junction had 13 bases not matched to a gene; V was cut back by 2 bases and J by 9 bases. The CDR3 spans 16 residues. The V gene's germline CDR1 is LNHDA and CDR2 SQIVND (reference sequence). The CDR3 coding sequence is TGTGCCAGTAGTATAATTGGGACAGGGAACACACCGCGCTACACCTTC. Residues: CASSIIGTGNTPRYTF.

This chain links TRBV6-1 with TRBJ2-7; either TRBD1 or TRBD2 may supply D (5 bases each). The V gene lost 4 bases and the J gene lost 5 bases, with 15 bases spanning the gap. The CDR3 consists of 14 residues. Germline loops: CDR1 MNHNS, CDR2 SASEGT. The CDR3 sequence is CASSGWGRTDEQYF. The DNA for the CDR3 is TGTGCCAGCAGTGGCTGGGGACGGACTGACGAGCAGTACTTC.

The rearrangement uses TRBV5-1 and TRBJ2-3; possibly TRBD1 for D (5 bases). The CDR3 has 16 amino acids. The V gene lost 2 bases and the J gene lost 1 base, with 14 bases spanning the gap. The germline gives CDR1 SGHRS, CDR2 YFSETQ. CDR3 nucleotides: TGCGCCAGCAGCTTTTCTGGGGCCTCTGGCACAGATACGCAGTATTTT. Translating gives CASSFSGASGTDTQYF.

V usage is TRBV30 and J usage is TRBJ1-1; 7 nucleotides agree with TRBD1. V shed 3 bases, J shed 6 bases, and the junction held 10 bases outside the gene matches. The germline V gene encodes CDR1 GTSNPN and CDR2 SVGIG (reference sequence). The CDR3 sequence is 14 residues long. For the CDR3, the DNA is TGTGCCTGGAGATCGACAGGGCGTATTGCTGAAGCTTTCTTT. This sequence encodes CAWRSTGRIAEAFF.

This rearrangement joins TRBV28 to TRBJ1-5, with TRBD1 matching over 8 bases. Germline V CDR1 and CDR2: MDHEN, SYDVKM. V gave up 4 bases and J gave up 3 bases; unmatched junction bases: 8. This CDR3 is built from 16 residues. This CDR3 reads CASSSPAGGYNQPQHF. The CDR3 DNA reads TGTGCCAGCAGTTCCCCCGCAGGGGGCTACAATCAGCCCCAGCATTTT.